This T cell receptor beta chain was sequenced in a study of regulatory T cells in long-lasting Graves disease. General observations from the study: Persistent Graves' patients showed reduced TCR diversity versus newly diagnosed patients.

This CDR3 is built from 15 residues. Per germline, CDR1 ENHRY and CDR2 SYGVKD. Details on this clonotype: Its antigen is not identified. This may be a read error: a much more frequent sequence differs by one nucleotide.

Through Arm-PCR of CDR3 regions and iRepertoire HTBI primers, TCR beta libraries were built. In the authors' methods: Sequenced samples collectively carried 60 to 75 TRBV and some 15 TRBJ segments. TCRdb re-called the multiplex PCR reads with MiXCR, one entry per CDR3 protein. TCRdb, not the authors, supplied the V and J calls. The table has 500,000 or so distinct CDR3 sequences, around 15% seen once. Time point specified: newly diagnosed GD, antithyroid drugs for less than 3 months. After RNA was extracted from PBMCs, the TCR library was made from it. Patients met American Thyroid Association criteria for Graves' disease. This same sample was also taken into another study, of T cells in Graves' hyperthyroidism and ophthalmopathy. That publication notes: The HTBI primer set served for first-round RT-PCR of the TCR CDR3.

Material: peripheral blood mononuclear cells (PBMCs), obtained at new diagnosis, from a patient treated with antithyroid drugs. The source is a woman aged 40 to 65 with Graves disease. This chain links TRBV10-3 with TRBJ1-5; D perhaps matches TRBD1 (5 bases). CDR3 loop: CATSDGREANQPQHF. CDR3 sequence (DNA): TGTGCCACCAGTGACGGCAGGGAGGCGAATCAGCCCCAGCATTTT.